The TCR beta chain under discussion was sequenced for a study of Graves' ophthalmopathy and Graves' hyperthyroidism. RNA served as the template for amplifying TCR beta CDR3 regions. In the first round, RT-PCR was carried out with HTBI primers, and a multiplex PCR formed the second round. TCRdb passed the multiplex PCR reads through MiXCR, listing each CDR3 protein once. This sample has about 390,000 distinct CDR3 sequences, with roughly 14% found just once. By definition, stable hyperthyroidism involved no ophthalmopathy within 18 months of follow-up. Clinical symptoms, serum thyroxine, TRAb, thyroid ultrasound and orbital computed tomography formed the basis of diagnosis. Trimming left V 2 bases short and J 4 bases short, with 11 bases between. Germline assignment: CDR1 SNHLY and CDR2 FYNNEI. The CDR3 extends over 14 amino acids.

Input material: peripheral blood. This TCR was sampled from a woman younger than 30 with stable Graves' hyperthyroidism. The V and J genes are TRBV2 and TRBJ1-2; possibly TRBD1 for D (6 bases). DNA of the CDR3: TGTGCCAGCAGTGAAACAGGGATGATCTATGGCTACACCTTC. It is translated as CASSETGMIYGYTF. Filled out from reference TRBV2 and TRBJ1-2, the complete variable domain reads EPEVTQTPSHQVTQMGQEVILRCVPISNHLYFYWYRQILGQKVEFLVSFYNNEISEKSEIFDDQFSVERPDGSNFTLKIRSTKLEDSAMYFCASSETGMIYGYTFGSGTRLTVV.